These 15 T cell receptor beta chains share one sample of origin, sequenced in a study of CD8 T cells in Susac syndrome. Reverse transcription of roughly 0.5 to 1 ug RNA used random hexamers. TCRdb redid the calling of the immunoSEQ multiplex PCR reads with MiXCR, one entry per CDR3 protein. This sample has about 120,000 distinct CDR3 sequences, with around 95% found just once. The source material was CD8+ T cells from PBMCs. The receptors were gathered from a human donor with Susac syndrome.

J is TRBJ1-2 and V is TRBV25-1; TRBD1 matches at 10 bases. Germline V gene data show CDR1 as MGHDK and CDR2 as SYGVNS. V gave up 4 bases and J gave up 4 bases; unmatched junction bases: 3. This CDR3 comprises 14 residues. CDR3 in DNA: TGTGCCAGCAGTGCGGGACAGGGGACCTATGGCTACACCTTC. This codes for CASSAGQGTYGYTF.

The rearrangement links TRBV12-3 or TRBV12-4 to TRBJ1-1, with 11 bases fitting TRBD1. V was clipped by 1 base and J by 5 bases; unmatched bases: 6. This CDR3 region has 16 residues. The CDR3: CASSLGGTGGRTEAFF. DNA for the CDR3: TGTGCCAGCAGTTTAGGGGGGACAGGGGGGAGGACTGAAGCTTTCTTT.

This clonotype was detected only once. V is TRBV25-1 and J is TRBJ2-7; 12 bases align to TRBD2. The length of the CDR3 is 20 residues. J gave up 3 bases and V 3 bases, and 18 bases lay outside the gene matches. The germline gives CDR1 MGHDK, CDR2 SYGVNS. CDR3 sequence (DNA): TGTGCCAGCAGTGACCTAAATGGAATGACTAGCGGGAGTCGTGTCTACGAGCAGTACTTC. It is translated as CASSDLNGMTSGSRVYEQYF.

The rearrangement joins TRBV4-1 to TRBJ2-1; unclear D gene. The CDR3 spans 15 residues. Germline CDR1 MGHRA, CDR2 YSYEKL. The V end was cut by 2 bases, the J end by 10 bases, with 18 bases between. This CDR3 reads CASSQTELAETEQFF. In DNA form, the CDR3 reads TGCGCCAGCAGCCAAACCGAACTGGCAGAGACAGAGCAGTTCTTC.

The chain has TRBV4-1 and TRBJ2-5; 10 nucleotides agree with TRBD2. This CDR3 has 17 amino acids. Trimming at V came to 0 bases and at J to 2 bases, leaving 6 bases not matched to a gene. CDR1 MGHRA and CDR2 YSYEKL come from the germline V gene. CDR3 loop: CASSQDSGLAKQETQYF. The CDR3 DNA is TGCGCCAGCAGCCAAGATTCGGGACTAGCGAAGCAAGAGACCCAGTACTTC.

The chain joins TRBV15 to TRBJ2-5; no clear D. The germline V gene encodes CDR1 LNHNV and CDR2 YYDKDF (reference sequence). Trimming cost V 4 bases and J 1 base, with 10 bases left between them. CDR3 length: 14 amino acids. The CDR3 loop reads CATSTEILQETQYF. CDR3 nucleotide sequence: TGTGCCACCAGCACAGAGATCCTCCAAGAGACCCAGTACTTC.

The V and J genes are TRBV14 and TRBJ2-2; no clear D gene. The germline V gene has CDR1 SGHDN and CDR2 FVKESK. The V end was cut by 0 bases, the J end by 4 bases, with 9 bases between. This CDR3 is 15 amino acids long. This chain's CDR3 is CASSQDQSITGELFF. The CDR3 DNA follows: TGTGCCAGCAGCCAAGACCAATCCATCACCGGGGAGCTGTTTTTT.

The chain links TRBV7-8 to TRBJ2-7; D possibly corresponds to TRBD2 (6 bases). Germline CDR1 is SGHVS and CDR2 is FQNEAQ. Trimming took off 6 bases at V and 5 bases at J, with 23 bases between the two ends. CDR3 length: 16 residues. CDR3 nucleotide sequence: TGTGCCAGCAGTTTCCAAGCCGGGGCATCGGGGGACGAGCAGTACTTC. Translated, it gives CASSFQAGASGDEQYF. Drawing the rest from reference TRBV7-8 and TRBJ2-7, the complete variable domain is GAGVSQSPRYKVAKRGQDVALRCDPISGHVSLFWYQQALGQGPEFLTYFQNEAQLDKSGLPSDRFFAERPEGSVSTLKIQRTQQEDSAVYLCASSFQAGASGDEQYFGPGTRLTVT.

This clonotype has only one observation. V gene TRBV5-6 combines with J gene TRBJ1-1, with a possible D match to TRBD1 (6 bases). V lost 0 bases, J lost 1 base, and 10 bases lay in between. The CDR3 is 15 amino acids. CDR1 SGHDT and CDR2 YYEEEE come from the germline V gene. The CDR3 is CASSLAGGGNTEAFF. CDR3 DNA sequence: TGTGCCAGCAGCTTGGCCGGGGGCGGGAACACTGAAGCTTTCTTT.

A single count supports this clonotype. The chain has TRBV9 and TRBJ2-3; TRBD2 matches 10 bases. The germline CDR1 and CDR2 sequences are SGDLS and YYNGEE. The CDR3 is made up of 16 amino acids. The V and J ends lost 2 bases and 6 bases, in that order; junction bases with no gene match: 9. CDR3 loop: CASSVRIAGGDDTQYF. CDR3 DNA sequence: TGTGCCAGCAGCGTTCGGATAGCGGGGGGTGACGATACGCAGTATTTT.

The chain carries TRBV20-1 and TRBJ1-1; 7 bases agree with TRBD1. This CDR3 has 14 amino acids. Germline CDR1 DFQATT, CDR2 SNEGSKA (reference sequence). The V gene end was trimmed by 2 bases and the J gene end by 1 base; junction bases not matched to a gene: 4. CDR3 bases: TGCAGTGCTAGATGGACAGGAAGGAACACTGAAGCTTTCTTT. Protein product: CSARWTGRNTEAFF.

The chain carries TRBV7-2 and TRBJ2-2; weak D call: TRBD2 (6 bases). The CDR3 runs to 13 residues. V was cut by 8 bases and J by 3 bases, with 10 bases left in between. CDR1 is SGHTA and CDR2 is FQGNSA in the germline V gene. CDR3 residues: CASSGEYTGELFF. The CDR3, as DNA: TGTGCCAGCTCGGGGGAGTACACCGGGGAGCTGTTTTTT.

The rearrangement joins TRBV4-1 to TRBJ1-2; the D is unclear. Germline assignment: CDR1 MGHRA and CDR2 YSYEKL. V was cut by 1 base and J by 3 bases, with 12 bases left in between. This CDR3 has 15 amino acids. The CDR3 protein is CASSQVANSDYGYTF. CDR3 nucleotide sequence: TGCGCCAGCAGCCAAGTTGCCAACAGCGACTATGGCTACACCTTC.

The CDR3, as DNA: TGTGCCAGCAGTGCCCGGGGTTTAGACTACGAGCAGTACTTC. This gives the protein CASSARGLDYEQYF. The chain employs TRBV6-4 and TRBJ2-7, with a possible D match to TRBD2 (5 bases). CDR3 size: 14 residues. V was pared by 4 bases and J by 3 bases, with 13 bases between. Germline CDR1 reads MRHNA; CDR2 reads SNTAGT.

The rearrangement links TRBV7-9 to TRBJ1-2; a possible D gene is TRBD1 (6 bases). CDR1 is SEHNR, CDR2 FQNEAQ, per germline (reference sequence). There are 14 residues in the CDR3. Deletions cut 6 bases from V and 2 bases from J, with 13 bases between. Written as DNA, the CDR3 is TGTGCCAGCAGTCCGGACAGACTCAACTATGGCTACACCTTC. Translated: CASSPDRLNYGYTF.